This entry describes one T cell receptor beta chain. This study enrolled people aged about 18 to 90 from approximately 25 US geographic areas. Methods used by the authors: For nucleated cells, counts were estimated from reference gene primer amplification. TCRdb's copy holds only in-frame clones and misses some; the assay was immunoSEQ multiplex PCR. Clonal size and the V and J genes are those of that table, whereas D and trimming came from the DNA. The repertoire holds about 320,000 clones, with 90% as singletons. Per germline, CDR1 MNHEY and CDR2 SVGEGT. This CDR3 is 17 amino acids long. Trimming removed 3 bases at V and 4 bases at J, with 18 bases between. This sample is drawn from a study of blood T cell repertoires in COVID-19.

The TCR was taken from a man in his fifties or sixties who had recovered from COVID-19. Sequenced input: PBMCs or T cells enriched from blood (not recorded which). The gene calls are TRBV6-2 or TRBV6-3 and TRBJ2-2, with a possible D match to TRBD2 (6 bases). The CDR3 reads CASSYRARGRSTGELFF. The CDR3 coding sequence is TGTGCCAGCAGTTATCGGGCCCGGGGGAGATCCACCGGGGAGCTGTTTTTT.